Included here is one T cell receptor beta chain sequence, with context. What it recognizes is unknown. These data originate in a study of CD8 T cells in ankylosing spondylitis. Study-wide findings and caveats: The study looked at matched synovial fluid samples from ankylosing spondylitis patients. Disease-linked clones were reported to be significantly enriched there. Blood from ankylosing spondylitis patients appeared to carry a characteristic roughly 8-variant TCR beta motif. Disease-linked clones proved CD8+ and comparatively uncommon in peripheral blood.

Researchers built TCR beta libraries using quantitative 5'-RACE with molecular barcodes. Each CDR3 protein is one row after TCRdb ran MiXCR on the 5' RACE reads. Of hundreds of thousands of distinct CDR3 sequences listed, approximately 10% are singletons. Trimming cost V 6 bases and J 1 base, with 8 bases left between them. Germline V gives CDR1 SGHRS, CDR2 YFSETQ. The CDR3 sequence is 13 residues long. The genes are TRBV5-1 and TRBJ2-4; tentatively, D is TRBD2 (5 bases). Sequencing input: blood, either unsorted or a sorted T cell fraction (not recorded which). The origin of this receptor is a male donor with ankylosing spondylitis. The CDR3 protein is CASMEDAKNIQYF. In nucleotides, the CDR3 is TGCGCCAGCATGGAGGACGCCAAAAACATTCAGTACTTC.